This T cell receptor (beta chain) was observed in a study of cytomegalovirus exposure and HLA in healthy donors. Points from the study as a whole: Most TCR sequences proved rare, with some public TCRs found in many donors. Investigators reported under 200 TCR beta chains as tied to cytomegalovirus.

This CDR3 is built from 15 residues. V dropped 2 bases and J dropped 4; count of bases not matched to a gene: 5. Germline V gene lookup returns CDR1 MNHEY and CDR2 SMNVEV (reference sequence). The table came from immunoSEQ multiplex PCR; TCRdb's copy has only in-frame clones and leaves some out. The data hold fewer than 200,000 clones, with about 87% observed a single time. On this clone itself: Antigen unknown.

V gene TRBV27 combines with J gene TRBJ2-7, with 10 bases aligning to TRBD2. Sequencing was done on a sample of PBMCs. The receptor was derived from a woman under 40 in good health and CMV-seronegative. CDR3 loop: CASSLQAGGSYEQYF. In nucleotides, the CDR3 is TGTGCCAGCAGTTTACAAGCGGGGGGGTCGTACGAGCAGTACTTC.